These 23 T cell receptor beta chains were sequenced from one sample in a study of patients and donors after allogeneic stem cell transplantation. TCRdb reanalysed the RT-PCR reads using MiXCR and keeps one entry per CDR3 protein. Among 410,000 or so distinct CDR3 sequences listed, around 15% were seen once. The sequenced sample consisted of blood, either unsorted or a sorted T cell fraction (not recorded which). The receptors shown here come from a human donor who was either an allogeneic HSCT recipient or a stem cell or donor lymphocyte infusion donor (not recorded which). It is not recorded whose cells these are; they may come from a transplant donor.

The V call is TRBV6-4, the J call TRBJ1-1; 8 nucleotides agree with TRBD1. This CDR3 has 20 residues. After removal of 0 bases from V and 0 bases from J, the junction contained 15 bases not matched to a gene. The germline V gene encodes CDR1 MRHNA and CDR2 SNTAGT. For the CDR3, the DNA is TGTGCCAGCAGTGACTCACAGAAGACCGGGACAGGAGAGATGAACACTGAAGCTTTCTTT. Translated: CASSDSQKTGTGEMNTEAFF.

The rearrangement links TRBV7-9 to TRBJ2-5; 14 bases agree with TRBD2. The trim removed 5 bases at V and 7 bases at J, leaving 9 bases unmatched. This CDR3 spans 16 amino acids. Per the germline V gene, CDR1 is SEHNR and CDR2 is FQNEAQ (reference sequence). The DNA of the CDR3 is TGTGCCAGCAGCAAGACTAGCGGGAGGGCCGAAGGGACCCAGTACTTC. Its protein product is CASSKTSGRAEGTQYF.

This clonotype was seen a handful of times. The chain links TRBV3-1 to TRBJ2-5; 12 bases line up with TRBD1. The ends lost 4 bases at V and 1 base at J; junction bases unmatched: 4. The CDR3 spans 16 residues. Germline CDR1 is LGHDT and CDR2 is YNNKEL (reference sequence). CDR3 DNA: TGTGCCAGCAGCCCCCGGGACAGGGGGCTCCAAGAGACCCAGTACTTC. It yields the protein CASSPRDRGLQETQYF.

This clonotype has just a few counts. The gene calls are TRBV10-3 and TRBJ1-2, with 10 bases lining up with TRBD1. V was clipped by 7 bases and J by 8 bases; unmatched bases: 4. The CDR3 has 12 amino acids. Germline lookup yields CDR1 ENHRY and CDR2 SYGVKD. Written as DNA, the CDR3 is TGTGCCATCACCTGGACAGGGGGAGGCTACACCTTC. Its protein is CAITWTGGGYTF.

This sequence joins TRBV6-1 and TRBJ1-5; unclear D gene. The germline V gene has CDR1 MNHNS and CDR2 SASEGT. Trimming removed 4 bases from V and 0 bases from J, with 16 bases in between. The CDR3 has 17 residues. The CDR3 is CASSGRVGPYSNQPQHF. CDR3 DNA: TGTGCCAGCAGTGGAAGGGTCGGCCCCTATAGCAATCAGCCCCAGCATTTT.

V and J are TRBV11-3 and TRBJ2-7; a weak D match, TRBD1 (6 bases). Trimming took 5 bases from V and 4 from J, leaving 18 bases between them. The CDR3 loop spans 15 amino acids. Germline CDR1 reads SGHNT; CDR2 reads YENEEA. DNA for the CDR3: TGTGCCAGCAGCCCTCCGGGACAATACTTTTACGAGCAGTACTTC. This encodes CASSPPGQYFYEQYF. Variable domain in full (rest from reference TRBV11-3 and TRBJ2-7): EAGVVQSPRYKIIEKKQPVAFWCNPISGHNTLYWYLQNLGQGPELLIRYENEEAVDDSQLPKDRFSAERLKGVDSTLKIQPAELGDSAVYLCASSPPGQYFYEQYFGPGTRLTVT.

V is TRBV4-2 and J is TRBJ2-1; 8 bases agree with TRBD2. Germline V CDR1 and CDR2: LGHNA, YNFKEQ. The length of the CDR3 is 16 residues. After removal of 4 bases from V and 6 bases from J, the junction contained 11 bases not matched to a gene. CDR3 DNA sequence: TGTGCCAGCAGCCCCACCGGGACTAGATCGGCCAATGAGCAGTTCTTC. It yields the protein CASSPTGTRSANEQFF.

This chain joins TRBV7-2 and TRBJ2-1; 10 bases are shared with TRBD1. Germline V gene sequence: CDR1 SGHTA, CDR2 FQGNSA. This CDR3 has 15 amino acids. Losses at the gene ends were 5 bases for V and 6 bases for J; bases not matched to a gene: 7. CDR3 in amino acids: CASSRPGQGTNEQFF. CDR3 in DNA: TGTGCCAGCAGCCGACCGGGACAGGGGACCAATGAGCAGTTCTTC. Full variable domain (rest looked up from reference TRBV7-2 and TRBJ2-1): GAGVSQSPSNKVTEKGKDVELRCDPISGHTALYWYRQSLGQGLEFLIYFQGNSAPDKSGLPSDRFSAERTGGSVSTLTIQRTQQEDSAVYLCASSRPGQGTNEQFFGPGTRLTVL.

The J gene is TRBJ2-2, the V gene TRBV24-1; TRBD1 or TRBD2 may be the D gene (5 bases each). From germline, CDR1 is KGHDR and CDR2 SFDVKD. This CDR3 contains 16 residues. The V and J ends lost 4 bases and 3 bases respectively, with 14 bases between them. The CDR3 reads CATSDRGVGDTGELFF. CDR3 nucleotides: TGTGCCACCAGTGACCGAGGCGTGGGGGACACCGGGGAGCTGTTTTTT.

This clonotype has only one observation. This chain connects TRBV6-1 to TRBJ2-7; 8 bases fit TRBD1. Trimming at V came to 6 bases and at J to 2 bases, leaving 12 bases not matched to a gene. CDR1 and CDR2 (germline): MNHNS, SASEGT. The CDR3 sequence is 16 residues long. CDR3 protein: CASRSYSGGLTYEQYF. Written as DNA, the CDR3 is TGTGCCAGCAGATCTTACTCAGGGGGCCTAACCTACGAGCAGTACTTC.

This clonotype was seen a few times. J is TRBJ1-5 and V is TRBV6-2 or TRBV6-3, with D tentatively TRBD1 (6 bases). The CDR3 loop spans 18 amino acids. Germline CDR1 MNHEY, CDR2 SVGEGT. V was trimmed by 4 bases and J by 0 bases, leaving 19 bases between them. CDR3 residues: CASSFSLTHRVSNQPQHF. In DNA form, the CDR3 reads TGTGCCAGCAGTTTCTCCCTAACCCACAGGGTTAGCAATCAGCCCCAGCATTTT.

This clonotype was seen ten or more times. The gene calls are TRBV6-1 and TRBJ2-1; D gene ambiguous. V was cut by 9 bases and J by 0 bases, with 12 bases left in between. This CDR3 has 14 amino acids. Germline lookup yields CDR1 MNHNS and CDR2 SASEGT. In DNA, the CDR3 is TGTGCCAGTTACAGATCGAGCTCCTACAATGAGCAGTTCTTC. This sequence encodes CASYRSSSYNEQFF.

This clonotype was found a few times. V is TRBV6-5 and J is TRBJ2-1, with 9 positions matching TRBD2. The length of the CDR3 is 15 residues. V lost 1 base and J lost 8; bases outside the gene matches: 6. Germline lookup yields CDR1 MNHEY and CDR2 SVGAGI. The CDR3 region is CASSYWREGGHEQFF. In nucleotides, the CDR3 is TGTGCCAGCAGTTACTGGCGGGAGGGCGGCCATGAGCAGTTCTTC.

The chain uses TRBV5-8 and TRBJ2-2, with D perhaps TRBD2 (6 bases). Germline CDR1 SGHTS, CDR2 YDEGEE. Trimming took off 6 bases at V and 6 bases at J, with 18 bases between the two ends. This CDR3 spans 15 amino acids. Here the CDR3 reads CASTQWGERAGELFF. CDR3 sequence (DNA): TGTGCCAGCACCCAATGGGGGGAGAGGGCCGGGGAGCTGTTTTTT.

The gene calls are TRBV6-2 or TRBV6-3 and TRBJ1-5, with TRBD1 matching over 7 bases. This CDR3 is 16 amino acids long. V lost 0 bases to trimming and J lost 2 bases; unmatched junction nucleotides: 4. Per germline, CDR1 MNHEY and CDR2 SVGEGT. The CDR3 DNA reads as TGTGCCAGCAGTTACTCCGAAGACAGGGGCAATCAGCCCCAGCATTTT. Protein product: CASSYSEDRGNQPQHF.

The V call is TRBV10-3, the J call TRBJ1-1; TRBD1 is a possible D gene (6 bases). The CDR3 spans 16 residues. Germline V gene lookup returns CDR1 ENHRY and CDR2 SYGVKD. V was shortened by 6 bases and J by 3 bases, with 20 bases between the two germline ends. In nucleotides, the CDR3 is TGTGCCATCAGCGCCCGGATATTGGGGGCGGACACTGAAGCTTTCTTT. Its protein product is CAISARILGADTEAFF.

The table lists this clonotype with a few counts. The genes are TRBV3-1 and TRBJ2-7; perhaps TRBD2 as D (5 bases). Germline V gives CDR1 LGHDT, CDR2 YNNKEL (reference sequence). There are 13 residues in the CDR3. The V end lost 1 base, the J end lost 4 bases, and 8 bases lay between the germline ends. In DNA form, the CDR3 reads TGTGCCAGCAGCCAAGTGGGAGCGTACGAGCAGTACTTC. Translation: CASSQVGAYEQYF.

About this clonotype: Its ends do not fully match the called genes, so a read error is possible. The chain is built from TRBV6-6 and TRBJ1-2; D not resolved. This CDR3 has 13 residues. The germline CDR1 and CDR2 sequences are MNHNY and SVGAGI (reference sequence). DNA for the CDR3: TGTGCCAGCAGTTACCACGGCAGCTATGGCCACACCTTC. Residues: CASSYHGSYGHTF.

This chain joins TRBV6-5 and TRBJ1-1, with D possibly being TRBD1 (5 bases). Trimming cost V 2 bases and J 1 base, with 11 bases left between them. This CDR3 contains 15 residues. Germline CDR1 and CDR2: MNHEY and SVGAGI. In DNA, the CDR3 is TGTGCCAGCAGTTACGTGGGACCGGGGAACACTGAAGCTTTCTTT. It specifies CASSYVGPGNTEAFF.

DNA for the CDR3: TGTGCCAGGAGGGAGGATTACTATGGCTACACCTTC. This gives the protein CARREDYYGYTF. The gene calls are TRBV6-5 and TRBJ1-2; D not certain. The germline V gene encodes CDR1 MNHEY and CDR2 SVGAGI. Trimming left V 9 bases short and J 3 bases short, with 11 bases between. This CDR3 has 12 amino acids.

This chain joins TRBV29-1 and TRBJ2-1, with TRBD2 matching over 7 bases. The CDR3 is made up of 15 amino acids. Germline V gene lookup returns CDR1 SQVTM and CDR2 ANQGSEA. The V segment lost 0 bases and the J segment 7 bases; nucleotides outside the gene matches: 9. CDR3 nucleotide sequence: TGCAGCGTTGAAGATCGTAGCGGGTATGGTAATGAGCAGTTCTTC. Its protein is CSVEDRSGYGNEQFF.

V gene TRBV4-3 combines with J gene TRBJ2-7; D may correspond to TRBD1 or TRBD2 (5 bases each). CDR1 LGHNA and CDR2 YSLEER come from the germline V gene. V was trimmed by 3 bases and J by 4 bases, leaving 22 bases between them. The CDR3 sequence is 17 residues long. CDR3 region: CASSQTLYGGPPYEQYF. The DNA for the CDR3 is TGCGCCAGCAGCCAGACCCTTTATGGGGGACCTCCTTACGAGCAGTACTTC.

This clonotype was recorded a few times. The chain links TRBV5-1 to TRBJ2-5; a weak D match, TRBD2 (6 bases). The CDR3 extends over 18 amino acids. Trimming took off 4 bases at V and 1 base at J, with 23 bases between the two ends. Germline CDR1 SGHRS, CDR2 YFSETQ. The CDR3 DNA is TGCGCCAGCAGCAGTCACAAAACCGGGACTCCGTCCCAAGAGACCCAGTACTTC. The encoded protein is CASSSHKTGTPSQETQYF.